The following is a T cell receptor (beta chain) sequence with its context. Its antigen is as yet unknown. Generated by immunoSEQ multiplex PCR, the TCRdb table keeps only in-frame clones and is missing some. The sample contains approximately 11,000 clones, approximately 80% of which appear only once. V was clipped by 2 bases and J by 1 base; unmatched bases: 0. The CDR3 contains 15 residues. Germline lookup yields CDR1 MRHNA and CDR2 SNTAGT. These data come from a study of PD-1 blockade in classical Hodgkin lymphoma. The study's findings and limits: Patients starting nivolumab under 1 year after ASCT were excluded. Prior to therapy, complete responders displayed diversity much like that of newly diagnosed patients. A significant rise in TCR diversity was seen by C4D1 for CD4+ cells but not for CD8+ cells.

Each patient experienced a relapse that followed autologous stem cell transplantation, and brentuximab vedotin exposure varied. Complete response, partial response or progressive disease made up the best responses. The gene calls are TRBV6-4 and TRBJ2-3, with 10 bases matching TRBD1. The sequence came from a human donor with classical Hodgkin lymphoma. Sequencing was performed on peripheral blood mononuclear cells (PBMCs), taken before the second cycle of nivolumab. The CDR3 sequence is CASSDGTGGTDTQYF. The CDR3 DNA reads as TGTGCCAGCAGTGACGGGACAGGGGGCACAGATACGCAGTATTTT.